The text below deals with one T cell receptor (beta chain). This sample stems from a study of blood T cell repertoires in COVID-19. Overall study: The samples span acute and convalescent COVID-19 from the United States, Italy and Spain. Nucleic acid was either cDNA or gDNA, and it came from T cells, B-cell-depleted T cells, or PBMCs.

The authors' processing: Estimates of nucleated cell counts were drawn from the amplification of reference gene primers. The protocol was immunoSEQ multiplex PCR, while the TCRdb copy is restricted to in-frame clones and leaves out a portion. D and trimming were read from the DNA, whereas the V and J calls and clone size are those reported in that table. The sample carries some 250,000 clones, roughly 80% recorded once. V shed 4 bases and J shed 6 bases, with 27 bases lying between them. CDR1 SGHDN and CDR2 FVKESK come from the germline V gene. The CDR3 runs to 19 residues. The rearrangement uses TRBV14 and TRBJ2-2; D is possibly TRBD1 (6 bases). The specimen was peripheral blood. This clonotype was sampled from a woman aged 18-29 years with acute or convalescent COVID-19. The CDR3, as DNA: TGTGCCAGCAGCCTCCTAGGGGCCCTACTCGACAGGAGTCCCGGGGAGCTGTTTTTT. Protein product: CASSLLGALLDRSPGELFF.